This TCR beta chain was recorded in a study of cytotoxic CD8 clonotypes in ibrutinib-treated CLL. There are 13 residues in the CDR3. From germline, CDR1 is SGHDT and CDR2 YYEEEE. The germline V and J ends were trimmed by 6 bases and 4 bases, with 10 bases remaining between them. Data came from immunoSEQ multiplex PCR; TCRdb stores just in-frame clones and leaves some out. The sample carries more than 200,000 clones, more than 70% recorded once. J is TRBJ1-4 and V is TRBV5-6; D unresolved. The sequence derives from a human donor with chronic lymphocytic leukemia. Here the sequenced sample was PBMCs, taken after 12 months of ibrutinib treatment. CDR3 DNA sequence: TGTGCCAGCACCGAAAGGAGTAATGAAAAACTGTTTTTT. Its translation: CASTERSNEKLFF.